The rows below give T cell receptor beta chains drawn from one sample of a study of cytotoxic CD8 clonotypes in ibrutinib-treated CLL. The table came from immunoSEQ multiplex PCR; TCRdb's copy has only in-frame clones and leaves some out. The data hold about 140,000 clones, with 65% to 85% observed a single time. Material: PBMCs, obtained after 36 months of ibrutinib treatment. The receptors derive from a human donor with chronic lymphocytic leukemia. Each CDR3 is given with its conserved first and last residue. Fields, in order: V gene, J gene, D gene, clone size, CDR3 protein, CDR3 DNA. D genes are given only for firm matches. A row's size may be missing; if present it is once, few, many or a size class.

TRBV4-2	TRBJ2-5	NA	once	CASSLYGVRVETQYF	TGTGCCAGCAGCTTGTACGGTGTCAGGGTCGAGACCCAGTACTTC
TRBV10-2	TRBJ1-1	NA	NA	CASSAQGNTEAFF	TGCGCCAGCAGTGCGCAGGGTAACACTGAAGCTTTCTTT
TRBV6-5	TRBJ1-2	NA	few	CASSFKGNGYTF	TGTGCCAGCAGTTTCAAGGGGAATGGCTACACCTTC
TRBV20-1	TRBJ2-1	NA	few	CSASMVGEQFF	TGCAGTGCTAGCATGGTAGGAGAGCAGTTCTTC
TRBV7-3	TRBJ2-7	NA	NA	CASSPPGTYEQYF	TGCGCCAGCAGTCCCCCGGGGACCTACGAGCAGTACTTC
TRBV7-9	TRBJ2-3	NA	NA	CASSLAVMGSTDTQYF	TGTGCCAGCAGCTTAGCAGTAATGGGGAGCACAGATACGCAGTATTTT
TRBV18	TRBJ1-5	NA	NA	CASSLGRDRPQHF	TGTGCCAGCTCACTGGGTAGAGATCGGCCCCAGCATTTT
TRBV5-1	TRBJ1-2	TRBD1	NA	CASSWTGENNYGYTF	TGCGCCAGCAGCTGGACAGGGGAAAATAACTATGGCTACACCTTC
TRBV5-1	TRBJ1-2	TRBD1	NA	CASSWGQGAYGYTF	TGCGCCAGCAGCTGGGGACAGGGGGCCTATGGCTACACCTTC
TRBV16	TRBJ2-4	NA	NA	CASSQRAGLAKNIQYF	TGTGCCAGCAGCCAAAGGGCGGGACTGGCCAAAAACATTCAGTACTTC
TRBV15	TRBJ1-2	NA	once	CATKFGGNYGYTF	TGTGCCACCAAGTTTGGAGGAAACTATGGCTACACCTTC
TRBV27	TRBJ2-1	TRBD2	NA	CASSLGTSSYNEQFF	TGTGCCAGCAGTCTAGGGACTAGCTCCTACAATGAGCAGTTCTTC
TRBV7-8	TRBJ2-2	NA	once	CASTKVLTGELFF	TGTGCCAGCACCAAAGTCCTCACCGGGGAGCTGTTTTTT
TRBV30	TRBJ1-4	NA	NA	CAWSVTRILFF	TGTGCCTGGAGTGTAACGCGGATACTGTTTTTT
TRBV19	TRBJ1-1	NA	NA	CASSRRVGTEAFF	TGTGCCAGTAGTCGCAGGGTGGGGACTGAAGCTTTCTTT
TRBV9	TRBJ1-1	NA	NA	CASSAQVGGTEAFF	TGTGCCAGCAGCGCCCAGGTCGGAGGGACTGAAGCTTTCTTT
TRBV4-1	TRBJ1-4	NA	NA	CASSQVVRAVPNEKLFF	TGCGCCAGCAGCCAAGTAGTCCGGGCAGTCCCTAATGAAAAACTGTTTTTT
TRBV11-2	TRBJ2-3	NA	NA	CASSLPQSTDTQYF	TGTGCCAGCAGCTTACCACAATCCACAGATACGCAGTATTTT
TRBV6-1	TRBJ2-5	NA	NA	CASSGQAEETQYF	TGTGCCAGCAGTGGACAGGCGGAGGAGACCCAGTACTTC
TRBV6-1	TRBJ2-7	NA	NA	CASSVGQDVHEQYF	TGTGCCAGCAGTGTGGGGCAGGACGTACACGAGCAGTACTTC
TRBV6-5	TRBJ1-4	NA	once	CASSFLAATHEKLFF	TGTGCCAGCAGTTTTTTGGCGGCGACCCATGAAAAACTGTTTTTT
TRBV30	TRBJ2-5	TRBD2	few	CARSTGAGGLETQYF	TGTGCCCGGAGTACGGGCGCGGGGGGCCTAGAGACCCAGTACTTC
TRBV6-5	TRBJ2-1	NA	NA	CASSPILSSYNEQFF	TGTGCCAGCAGCCCTATACTAAGCTCCTACAATGAGCAGTTCTTC
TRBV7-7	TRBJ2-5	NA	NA	CASSLGGAREGTQYF	TGTGCCAGCAGCTTGGGAGGCGCTAGGGAAGGGACCCAGTACTTC
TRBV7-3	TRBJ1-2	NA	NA	CASRYLNYGYTF	TGTGCCAGCAGATACTTAAACTATGGCTACACCTTC
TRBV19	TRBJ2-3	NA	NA	CASRQAGGTDTQYF	TGTGCCAGTAGGCAGGCAGGGGGGACAGATACGCAGTATTTT
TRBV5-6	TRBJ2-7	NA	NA	CASSSGRDAYEQYF	TGTGCCAGCAGCTCGGGGCGGGATGCCTACGAGCAGTACTTC
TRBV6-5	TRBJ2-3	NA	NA	CASSYLAQTSTDTQYF	TGTGCCAGCAGTTACCTAGCGCAAACTAGCACAGATACGCAGTATTTT
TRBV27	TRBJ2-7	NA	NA	CASRRGSYEQYF	TGTGCCAGCAGGCGGGGCTCCTACGAGCAGTACTTC
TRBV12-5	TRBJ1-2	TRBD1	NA	CASGLYPYTGGSGYTF	TGTGCTAGTGGTTTGTACCCCTATACAGGGGGCAGTGGCTACACCTTC
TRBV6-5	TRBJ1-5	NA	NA	CASSYSNSNQPQHF	TGTGCCAGCAGTTACTCGAATAGCAATCAGCCCCAGCATTTT
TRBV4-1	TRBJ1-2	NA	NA	CASSQPRRGKSYGYTF	TGCGCCAGCAGCCAACCGAGGAGAGGAAAAAGCTATGGCTACACCTTC
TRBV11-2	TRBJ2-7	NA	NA	CASNRDREDEQYF	TGTGCCAGCAACCGAGACAGGGAGGACGAGCAGTACTTC
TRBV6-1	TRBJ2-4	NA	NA	CASRQDLGKNIQYF	TGTGCCAGCAGGCAGGATCTGGGCAAAAACATTCAGTACTTC
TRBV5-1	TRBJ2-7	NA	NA	CASRPGDGEQYF	TGCGCCAGCCGCCCGGGAGATGGCGAGCAGTACTTC
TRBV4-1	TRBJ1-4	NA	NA	CASSPRNEKLFF	TGCGCCAGCAGCCCGAGAAATGAAAAACTGTTTTTT
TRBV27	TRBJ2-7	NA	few	CASMETGLYEQYF	TGTGCCAGCATGGAGACAGGTCTGTACGAGCAGTACTTC
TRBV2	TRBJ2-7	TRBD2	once	CASSISGTSTYEQYF	TGTGCCAGCAGTATATCCGGGACTAGCACCTACGAGCAGTACTTC
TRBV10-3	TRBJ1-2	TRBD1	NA	CAISVTGTGGGYTF	TGTGCCATCAGTGTAACCGGGACAGGCGGCGGCTACACCTTC
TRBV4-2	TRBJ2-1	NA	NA	CASSQDGIAPVGEQFF	TGTGCCAGCAGCCAAGATGGGATAGCGCCGGTCGGCGAGCAGTTCTTC
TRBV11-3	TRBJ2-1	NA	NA	CASSLRPPGWANNEQFF	TGTGCCAGCAGCTTAAGACCCCCAGGCTGGGCGAACAATGAGCAGTTCTTC
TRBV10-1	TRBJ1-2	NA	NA	CARRRYRAANYGYTF	TGCGCCAGAAGGAGGTACAGGGCAGCTAACTATGGCTACACCTTC
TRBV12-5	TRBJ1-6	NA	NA	CASGETALSPRLHF	TGTGCTAGTGGTGAGACAGCCTTGTCCCCGCGCCTCCACTTT
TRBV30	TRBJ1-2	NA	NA	CAWSEDRVEAYGYTF	TGTGCCTGGAGTGAAGATAGGGTAGAAGCATATGGCTACACCTTC
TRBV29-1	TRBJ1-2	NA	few	CSVGTVAYYGYTF	TGCAGCGTCGGGACCGTAGCTTACTATGGCTACACCTTC
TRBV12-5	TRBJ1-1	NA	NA	CASGSYRVEAFF	TGTGCTAGTGGTTCCTACAGGGTTGAAGCTTTCTTT
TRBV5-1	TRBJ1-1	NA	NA	CASSLGTITEAFF	TGCGCCAGCAGCTTGGGGACGATCACTGAAGCTTTCTTT
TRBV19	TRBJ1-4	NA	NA	CASTGDPPGNEKLFF	TGTGCCAGTACTGGGGACCCCCCTGGAAATGAAAAACTGTTTTTT
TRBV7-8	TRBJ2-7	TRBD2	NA	CASSSSGRVGYEQYF	TGTGCCAGCAGCTCTAGCGGGAGAGTTGGGTACGAGCAGTACTTC
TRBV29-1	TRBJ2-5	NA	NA	CSSPAGETQYF	TGCAGCAGTCCGGCCGGAGAGACCCAGTACTTC
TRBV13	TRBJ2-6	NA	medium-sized	CASSSSRDSGANVLTF	TGTGCCAGCAGCTCAAGTCGGGACTCTGGGGCCAACGTCCTGACTTTC
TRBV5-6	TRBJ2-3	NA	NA	CASSLSLLASTDTQYF	TGTGCCAGCAGCTTATCTTTACTAGCTAGCACAGATACGCAGTATTTT
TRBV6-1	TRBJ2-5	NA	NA	CASSEFAGEQTQYF	TGTGCCAGCAGTGAATTCGCAGGGGAGCAGACCCAGTACTTC